This is a list of T cell receptor beta chains from one sample in a study of T cell responses to AZD1222 COVID-19 vaccine. TCRdb's table, derived via immunoSEQ multiplex PCR, lists solely in-frame clones and lacks some. Seen here are 150,000 to 200,000 clones, roughly 94% observed once, and the top ten hold roughly 5.6%. The sample in question was peripheral blood, obtained 28 days after the second AZD1222 dose. Source of these receptors: an adult who received the AZD1222 COVID-19 vaccine. Both conserved end residues are part of each CDR3. A D gene is named only where the DNA matches it firmly. Expanded clones are given a class, and other clones once, few, many or no size at all.

NA	TRBJ2-2	TRBV4-1	NA	CASSPGTGELFF	TGCGCCAGCAGCCCAGGGACCGGGGAGCTGTTTTTT
TRBD2	TRBJ2-2	TRBV5-1	once	CARRRVGRAITGELFF	TGCGCCAGACGTAGAGTCGGGAGGGCTATCACCGGGGAGCTGTTTTTT
NA	TRBJ2-1	TRBV9	NA	CAPRERLVYNEQFF	TGTGCCCCTCGGGAGCGACTGGTCTACAATGAGCAGTTCTTC
TRBD1	TRBJ1-2	TRBV9	NA	CASSPRTGKGYNYGYTF	TGTGCCAGCAGCCCACGGACAGGGAAAGGCTATAACTATGGCTACACCTTC
TRBD1	TRBJ1-1	TRBV28	NA	CASSWDRARETEAFF	TGTGCCAGCAGTTGGGACAGGGCGCGGGAGACTGAAGCTTTCTTT
NA	TRBJ1-1	TRBV7-9	NA	CASSPRDNTEAFF	TGTGCCAGCAGCCCCAGGGATAACACTGAAGCTTTCTTT
NA	TRBJ1-6	TRBV28	NA	CASYRAGVNNSPLHF	TGTGCCAGCTATCGGGCTGGAGTAAATAATTCACCCCTCCACTTT
NA	TRBJ2-1	TRBV2	NA	CASPGGGNEQFF	TGTGCCAGCCCCGGAGGAGGGAATGAGCAGTTCTTC
TRBD1	TRBJ2-2	TRBV13	NA	CASSRTGGTMGELFF	TGTGCCAGCAGCAGGACAGGGGGGACAATGGGGGAGCTGTTTTTT
NA	TRBJ1-2	TRBV30	NA	CAWSVRDKGHTF	TGTGCCTGGAGTGTTAGGGATAAAGGACACACCTTC
NA	TRBJ2-1	TRBV5-8	NA	CASSMGSVAASYNEQFF	TGTGCCAGCAGCATGGGCTCGGTGGCAGCTTCCTACAATGAGCAGTTCTTC
NA	TRBJ1-2	TRBV27	NA	CASSLGLGYYGYTF	TGTGCCAGCAGTCTGGGGTTGGGATACTATGGCTACACCTTC
NA	TRBJ2-5	TRBV19	NA	CASSIRHFTGTAKETQYF	TGTGCCAGTAGTATCCGACATTTTACCGGGACGGCGAAAGAGACCCAGTACTTC
NA	TRBJ1-6	TRBV28	NA	CASSLGGSGSPLHF	TGTGCCAGCAGCCTGGGGGGGTCCGGTTCACCCCTCCACTTT
TRBD1	TRBJ1-4	TRBV5-3	NA	CARSLGEGQGYEKLFF	TGTGCCAGAAGCTTGGGAGAGGGACAGGGATATGAAAAACTGTTTTTT
NA	TRBJ1-3	TRBV30	NA	CAWSTGHGNTIYF	TGTGCCTGGAGCACAGGGCACGGAAACACCATATATTTT
NA	TRBJ1-1	TRBV7-9	NA	CASSLATNTEAFF	TGTGCCAGCAGCTTAGCGACGAACACTGAAGCTTTCTTT
NA	TRBJ2-7	TRBV30	NA	CAWSDQTGTPRYEQYF	TGTGCCTGGAGTGATCAAACAGGGACGCCGCGCTACGAGCAGTACTTC
NA	TRBJ2-7	TRBV9	NA	CASSPGLSTWDEQYF	TGTGCCAGCAGCCCCGGACTATCGACTTGGGACGAGCAGTACTTC
NA	TRBJ1-2	TRBV28	once	CASSLSEGGSGYTF	TGTGCCAGCAGTTTATCCGAGGGGGGCTCTGGCTACACCTTC
NA	TRBJ2-1	TRBV2	NA	CASTERPELYNEQFF	TGTGCCAGCACAGAACGTCCAGAACTCTACAATGAGCAGTTCTTC
TRBD2	TRBJ2-1	TRBV15	NA	CATSRDRVGLLSYNEQFF	TGTGCCACCAGCAGAGATCGCGTGGGACTACTATCCTACAATGAGCAGTTCTTC
NA	TRBJ1-1	TRBV2	NA	CASTVQVEAFF	TGTGCCAGCACAGTACAGGTTGAAGCTTTCTTT
TRBD1	TRBJ1-2	TRBV28	NA	CASSPGQGPYGYTF	TGTGCCAGCAGTCCGGGACAGGGCCCCTATGGCTACACCTTC
NA	TRBJ2-7	TRBV4-2	NA	CASSQDPALLEQYF	TGTGCCAGCAGCCAAGACCCAGCCCTCCTCGAGCAGTACTTC
NA	TRBJ2-3	TRBV2	NA	CASSPDGSDTQYF	TGTGCCAGCAGTCCGGACGGGTCGGATACGCAGTATTTT
TRBD1	TRBJ1-1	TRBV6-5	NA	CASSSQGAHTEAFF	TGTGCCAGCAGTTCACAGGGGGCGCACACTGAAGCTTTCTTT
NA	TRBJ1-6	TRBV14	NA	CASSQSTFSYNSPLHF	TGTGCCAGCAGCCAATCGACATTCTCCTATAATTCACCCCTCCACTTT
TRBD2	TRBJ2-2	TRBV7-2	NA	CASSSRTSGSVGELFF	TGTGCCAGCAGCTCTCGGACTAGCGGGTCCGTGGGGGAGCTGTTTTTT
NA	TRBJ1-2	TRBV28	once	CASKGDYGYTF	TGTGCCAGCAAGGGTGACTATGGCTACACCTTC
NA	TRBJ2-7	TRBV6-2/TRBV6-3	once	CASSYAGAYEQYF	TGTGCCAGCAGTTACGCAGGGGCCTACGAGCAGTACTTC
NA	TRBJ1-4	TRBV5-8	NA	CASSLSSGDGEKLFF	TGTGCCAGCAGCTTGTCTTCAGGGGATGGTGAAAAACTGTTTTTT
NA	TRBJ2-7	TRBV7-8	NA	CASSPGTVEQYF	TGTGCCAGCAGCCCCGGGACGGTCGAGCAGTACTTC
TRBD2	TRBJ2-7	TRBV5-1	NA	CASSLGLAPSNDEQYF	TGCGCCAGCAGCTTGGGACTAGCGCCCTCGAACGACGAGCAGTACTTC
NA	TRBJ1-5	TRBV7-8	NA	CASSSHSPRGNQPQHF	TGTGCCAGCAGCTCCCACAGCCCCCGGGGCAATCAGCCCCAGCATTTT
TRBD1	TRBJ1-1	TRBV30	NA	CAWSQYYRGLRNTEAFF	TGTGCCTGGAGCCAATACTACAGGGGGCTGAGGAACACTGAAGCTTTCTTT
TRBD1	TRBJ1-2	TRBV18	NA	CASSSQGGNGYTF	TGTGCCAGCTCATCTCAGGGGGGAAACGGCTACACCTTC
NA	TRBJ1-3	TRBV2	once	CASSLLQDTIYF	TGTGCCAGCAGTTTGTTGCAGGACACCATATATTTT
TRBD1	TRBJ1-4	TRBV5-1	NA	CASSLLGTAEGEKLFF	TGCGCCAGCAGCTTGCTAGGGACAGCTGAGGGTGAAAAACTGTTTTTT
NA	TRBJ1-1	TRBV11-1	NA	CASSSGQHMNTEAFF	TGTGCCAGCAGCTCAGGACAGCACATGAACACTGAAGCTTTCTTT
TRBD2	TRBJ2-7	TRBV11-3	NA	CASSSRGLAGVSGAYEQYF	TGTGCCAGCAGCTCACGGGGACTAGCGGGAGTCTCAGGGGCCTACGAGCAGTACTTC
TRBD1	TRBJ2-5	TRBV5-4	NA	CASSLDRGGKYQETQYF	TGTGCCAGCAGCCTCGACAGGGGGGGAAAGTACCAAGAGACCCAGTACTTC
NA	TRBJ2-3	TRBV4-1	NA	CASSQFGLTDTQYF	TGCGCCAGCAGCCAATTCGGCCTCACAGATACGCAGTATTTT
NA	TRBJ2-1	TRBV5-5	NA	CASSSDRLLNNEQFF	TGTGCCAGCAGCTCCGACAGGCTACTTAACAATGAGCAGTTCTTC
TRBD1	TRBJ1-1	TRBV5-4	NA	CASLLQGAATEAFF	TGTGCCAGCTTACTACAGGGGGCCGCCACTGAAGCTTTCTTT
NA	TRBJ1-5	TRBV7-6	NA	CASSPQSGRGTQPQHF	TGTGCCAGCAGCCCTCAATCGGGCAGGGGAACTCAGCCCCAGCATTTT
NA	TRBJ1-6	TRBV18	NA	CASSPDRDSPLHF	TGTGCCAGCTCACCCGATAGGGATTCACCCCTCCACTTT
TRBD2	TRBJ2-3	TRBV6-6	NA	CASSYGGRGGDTQYF	TGTGCCAGCAGTTACGGCGGGAGGGGGGGAGATACGCAGTATTTT
TRBD2	TRBJ2-1	TRBV5-5	NA	CASSSGGGSGSSYNEQFF	TGTGCCAGCAGCTCGGGAGGGGGTAGCGGGAGCTCCTACAATGAGCAGTTCTTC
NA	TRBJ1-2	TRBV6-5	NA	CASSPGYFYGYTF	TGTGCCAGCAGCCCCGGTTACTTCTATGGCTACACCTTC
TRBD2	TRBJ2-1	TRBV5-4	NA	CASRPEGTSGYNEQFF	TGTGCCAGCAGACCGGAAGGGACTAGCGGATACAATGAGCAGTTCTTC
NA	TRBJ1-5	TRBV15	NA	CATSGGAGGNQPQHF	TGTGCCACCAGCGGGGGGGCAGGGGGCAATCAGCCCCAGCATTTT
NA	TRBJ1-1	TRBV12-3/TRBV12-4	NA	CASSSGQVPEAFF	TGTGCCAGCAGTTCCGGCCAGGTCCCTGAAGCTTTCTTT
NA	TRBJ1-4	TRBV3-1/TRBV3-2	NA	CASSQDSDFLNEKLFF	TGTGCCAGCAGCCAAGATTCGGACTTCCTTAATGAAAAACTGTTTTTT